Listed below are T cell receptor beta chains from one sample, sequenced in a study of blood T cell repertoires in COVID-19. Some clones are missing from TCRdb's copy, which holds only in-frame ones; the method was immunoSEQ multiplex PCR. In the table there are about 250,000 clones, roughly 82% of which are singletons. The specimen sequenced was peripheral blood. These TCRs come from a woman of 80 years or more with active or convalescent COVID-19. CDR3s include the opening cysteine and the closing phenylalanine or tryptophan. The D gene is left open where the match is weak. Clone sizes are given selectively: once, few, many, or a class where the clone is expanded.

cdr3_nt: TGTGCCAGCAGGCGGGACGTTAGCTCCTATAATTCACCCCTCCACTTT
cdr3_aa: CASRRDVSSYNSPLHF
d_call: -
j_call: TRBJ1-6
clone_size: -
v_call: TRBV27
cdr3_length: 16

cdr3_nt: TGTGCCAGCAGCTTGACCCGGGACAGCATCTATGGCTACACCTTC
cdr3_aa: CASSLTRDSIYGYTF
d_call: TRBD1
j_call: TRBJ1-2
clone_size: few
v_call: TRBV5-5
cdr3_length: 15

cdr3_nt: TGTGCCAGCACCCGAGGTTCAGTGAACTATGGCTACACCTTC
cdr3_aa: CASTRGSVNYGYTF
d_call: -
j_call: TRBJ1-2
clone_size: -
v_call: TRBV3-1/TRBV3-2
cdr3_length: 14

cdr3_nt: TGTGCCAGCAGCCGATTTGGGGGGAACAAAGATACGCAGTATTTT
cdr3_aa: CASSRFGGNKDTQYF
d_call: -
j_call: TRBJ2-3
clone_size: -
v_call: TRBV3-1/TRBV3-2
cdr3_length: 15

cdr3_nt: TGCGCCAGCGCCCTCGGGACAGTCAACTCACCCCTCCACTTT
cdr3_aa: CASALGTVNSPLHF
d_call: TRBD1
j_call: TRBJ1-6
clone_size: -
v_call: TRBV5-1
cdr3_length: 14

cdr3_nt: TGTGCCAGCATGGAGGACACAGATACGCAGTATTTT
cdr3_aa: CASMEDTDTQYF
d_call: -
j_call: TRBJ2-3
clone_size: -
v_call: TRBV2
cdr3_length: 12

cdr3_nt: TGCGCCAGCAGCCTGGGACACAATATCTATGGCTACACCTTC
cdr3_aa: CASSLGHNIYGYTF
d_call: -
j_call: TRBJ1-2
clone_size: -
v_call: TRBV5-1
cdr3_length: 14

cdr3_nt: TGTGCCAGCAGGCGCGGGTTTGCAGGCGGGATATACGAGCAGTACTTC
cdr3_aa: CASRRGFAGGIYEQYF
d_call: -
j_call: TRBJ2-7
clone_size: -
v_call: TRBV28
cdr3_length: 16

cdr3_nt: TGTGCCAGCAGTTTACAGGGGTTGGATCAGCCCCAGCATTTT
cdr3_aa: CASSLQGLDQPQHF
d_call: TRBD1
j_call: TRBJ1-5
clone_size: -
v_call: TRBV2
cdr3_length: 14

cdr3_nt: TGTGCCAGCAGCCCCGGACAGAGCTCTGGAAACACCATATATTTT
cdr3_aa: CASSPGQSSGNTIYF
d_call: -
j_call: TRBJ1-3
clone_size: -
v_call: TRBV7-2
cdr3_length: 15

cdr3_nt: TGTGCCAGCAGTTTAGGTGGCAGATACAATGAGCAGTTCTTC
cdr3_aa: CASSLGGRYNEQFF
d_call: -
j_call: TRBJ2-1
clone_size: -
v_call: TRBV28
cdr3_length: 14

cdr3_nt: TGTGCCAGCAGCCAAGATATCGGGAGGACTGAAGCTTTCTTT
cdr3_aa: CASSQDIGRTEAFF
d_call: -
j_call: TRBJ1-1
clone_size: -
v_call: TRBV4-2
cdr3_length: 14

cdr3_nt: TGTGCCAGCAGTGACGAGACAGGGGGCAACTATGGCTACACCTTC
cdr3_aa: CASSDETGGNYGYTF
d_call: TRBD1
j_call: TRBJ1-2
clone_size: -
v_call: TRBV6-1
cdr3_length: 15

cdr3_nt: TGTGCCAGCAGCTTAGACGGTGGAGGCTCACCCCTCCACTTT
cdr3_aa: CASSLDGGGSPLHF
d_call: -
j_call: TRBJ1-6
clone_size: -
v_call: TRBV7-9
cdr3_length: 14

cdr3_nt: TGTGCCAGCAACCAGGGGTTTGAAAAACTGTTTTTT
cdr3_aa: CASNQGFEKLFF
d_call: -
j_call: TRBJ1-4
clone_size: -
v_call: TRBV28
cdr3_length: 12

cdr3_nt: TGCAGTGCTAGTGACCTAGCGGGGTTCACAGATACGCAGTATTTT
cdr3_aa: CSASDLAGFTDTQYF
d_call: TRBD2
j_call: TRBJ2-3
clone_size: once
v_call: TRBV20-1
cdr3_length: 15

cdr3_nt: TGTGCCAGCAGAGAGAGCTCCGGCGGCCCCCAGCATTTT
cdr3_aa: CASRESSGGPQHF
d_call: -
j_call: TRBJ1-5
clone_size: -
v_call: TRBV6-5
cdr3_length: 13

cdr3_nt: TGTGCCAGCAGTTACGAACGGATAAGGGGCACTGAAGCTTTCTTT
cdr3_aa: CASSYERIRGTEAFF
d_call: -
j_call: TRBJ1-1
clone_size: -
v_call: TRBV6-5
cdr3_length: 15

cdr3_nt: TGTGCCAGCAGCCAAGGATGGGACAGGGGGGACTATGGCTACACCTTC
cdr3_aa: CASSQGWDRGDYGYTF
d_call: TRBD1
j_call: TRBJ1-2
clone_size: -
v_call: TRBV3-1/TRBV3-2
cdr3_length: 16

cdr3_nt: TGTGCCAGCACCCTCGGTTCACCGAACTATGGCTACACCTTC
cdr3_aa: CASTLGSPNYGYTF
d_call: -
j_call: TRBJ1-2
clone_size: -
v_call: TRBV2
cdr3_length: 14

cdr3_nt: TGTGCCAGCAGTCGTGACGGGGATAGCAATCAGCCCCAGCATTTT
cdr3_aa: CASSRDGDSNQPQHF
d_call: -
j_call: TRBJ1-5
clone_size: -
v_call: TRBV6-4
cdr3_length: 15

cdr3_nt: TGCGCCAGCAGCCCGGGGTGGGGTTCTGGAAACACCATATATTTT
cdr3_aa: CASSPGWGSGNTIYF
d_call: -
j_call: TRBJ1-3
clone_size: -
v_call: TRBV5-1
cdr3_length: 15

cdr3_nt: TGCAGTGCTAGACGGGGGGCTGAAGCTTTCTTT
cdr3_aa: CSARRGAEAFF
d_call: -
j_call: TRBJ1-1
clone_size: -
v_call: TRBV20-1
cdr3_length: 11

cdr3_nt: TGTGCCAGCACTCCGGACAGGGTACGCTATGGCTACACCTTC
cdr3_aa: CASTPDRVRYGYTF
d_call: TRBD1
j_call: TRBJ1-2
clone_size: -
v_call: TRBV6-5
cdr3_length: 14

cdr3_nt: TGTGCCAGCAGCGTTTCCGGGACAGGGGGGAATGAGCAGTTCTTC
cdr3_aa: CASSVSGTGGNEQFF
d_call: TRBD1
j_call: TRBJ2-1
clone_size: -
v_call: TRBV7-9
cdr3_length: 15

cdr3_nt: TGTGCCAGCAGTTTGACAGGGTTTGGCGGCTACACCTTC
cdr3_aa: CASSLTGFGGYTF
d_call: TRBD1
j_call: TRBJ1-2
clone_size: -
v_call: TRBV27
cdr3_length: 13

cdr3_nt: TGTGCCAGCATTGCCAACCCCGGGGGAGAGCAGTACTTC
cdr3_aa: CASIANPGGEQYF
d_call: -
j_call: TRBJ2-7
clone_size: -
v_call: TRBV2
cdr3_length: 13

cdr3_nt: TGTGCCAGCAGCTTAGGAGCAGGGGCGCGGCTCCAACCCCAGCATTTT
cdr3_aa: CASSLGAGARLQPQHF
d_call: -
j_call: TRBJ1-5
clone_size: -
v_call: TRBV7-2
cdr3_length: 16

cdr3_nt: TGTGCCAGCACCACGGCCGCCTCCTCGGGACTCTATGGCTACACCTTC
cdr3_aa: CASTTAASSGLYGYTF
d_call: -
j_call: TRBJ1-2
clone_size: -
v_call: TRBV5-4
cdr3_length: 16

cdr3_nt: TGTGCCAGCAGCACACAGGGGGCCTATAATTCACCCCTCCACTTT
cdr3_aa: CASSTQGAYNSPLHF
d_call: TRBD1
j_call: TRBJ1-6
clone_size: -
v_call: TRBV28
cdr3_length: 15

cdr3_nt: TGTGCCAGCAGCTTAGGGACAGGGAAGACCCAGTACTTC
cdr3_aa: CASSLGTGKTQYF
d_call: TRBD1
j_call: TRBJ2-5
clone_size: -
v_call: TRBV11-2
cdr3_length: 13

cdr3_nt: TGTGCCAGCAGCTCGGGACAGGGGAGTTACACCTTC
cdr3_aa: CASSSGQGSYTF
d_call: TRBD1
j_call: TRBJ1-2
clone_size: few
v_call: TRBV5-6
cdr3_length: 12

cdr3_nt: TGTGCCAGCAGTTTCAGGGGTGCTACCTACGAGCAGTACTTC
cdr3_aa: CASSFRGATYEQYF
d_call: -
j_call: TRBJ2-7
clone_size: -
v_call: TRBV28
cdr3_length: 14

cdr3_nt: TGTGCCAGCTCACCTGAAGGGGGCGCTGAAGCTTTCTTT
cdr3_aa: CASSPEGGAEAFF
d_call: TRBD1
j_call: TRBJ1-1
clone_size: -
v_call: TRBV18
cdr3_length: 13

cdr3_nt: TGCGCCAGCAGCAGGGGAGGAGAGACCCAGTACTTC
cdr3_aa: CASSRGGETQYF
d_call: -
j_call: TRBJ2-5
clone_size: -
v_call: TRBV5-1
cdr3_length: 12

cdr3_nt: TGTGCCAGTAGTATAGATCGAGGTTCCTATGGCTACACCTTC
cdr3_aa: CASSIDRGSYGYTF
d_call: -
j_call: TRBJ1-2
clone_size: -
v_call: TRBV19
cdr3_length: 14

cdr3_nt: TGTGCCAGCAGTCTCTCCAGGGGCCACACCGGGGAGCTGTTTTTT
cdr3_aa: CASSLSRGHTGELFF
d_call: -
j_call: TRBJ2-2
clone_size: once
v_call: TRBV27
cdr3_length: 15

cdr3_nt: TGTGCCAGCAGATTGATGGGGGCGGAGACCCAGTACTTC
cdr3_aa: CASRLMGAETQYF
d_call: -
j_call: TRBJ2-5
clone_size: -
v_call: TRBV7-2
cdr3_length: 13

cdr3_nt: TGTGCCAGCAGCCAAGCGGCTACAGGGGGATTCCAAGAGACCCAGTACTTC
cdr3_aa: CASSQAATGGFQETQYF
d_call: TRBD1
j_call: TRBJ2-5
clone_size: -
v_call: TRBV3-1/TRBV3-2
cdr3_length: 17